Here is one TCR beta chain with its context. Its antigen is not identified. In germline, CDR1 is PRHDT, CDR2 FYEKMQ (reference sequence). The CDR3 covers 15 residues. V was clipped by 0 bases and J by 1 base, with 7 bases between them. The data originate from a study of cytomegalovirus exposure and HLA in healthy donors. Notes on the study in general: Highly shared sequence variants in one cluster were likely a sequencing artifact. Reports credit the classifier with highly specific, highly sensitive diagnosis of cytomegalovirus status.

The PCR ran on 60 Vbeta and 13 Jbeta primers. Produced via immunoSEQ multiplex PCR; TCRdb's table is partial and in-frame only. The sample table sets out fewer than 100,000 clones. The sequencing sample was made of PBMCs. This receptor was identified in a man aged 50 or older in good health and CMV-seronegative. The V gene is TRBV13, the J gene TRBJ1-5; a possible D gene is TRBD1 (5 bases). This chain's CDR3 is CASSLGRVSNQPQHF. The CDR3 DNA follows: TGTGCCAGCAGCTTAGGCAGGGTCAGCAATCAGCCCCAGCATTTT.